A single sample is the source of the 16 T cell receptor beta chains below, sequenced in a study of blood T cells in healthy people across ages. The use of a sample-barcoded 5' primer and a J-beta primer mix characterized a second PCR of roughly 7 to 11 cycles. TCRdb independently ran MiXCR on the 5' RACE reads; one entry per CDR3 protein. The top ten hold 10% to 15% of the sample, which has 650,000 to 1,000,000 distinct CDR3 sequences, roughly 34% seen once. The source material was blood. The receptors derive from a man aged 18 to 29 in good health.

This clonotype has just a few counts. CDR3 coding DNA: TGTGCCAGCAGTTTCCCAGCGAACAATGAGCAGTTCTTC. This encodes CASSFPANNEQFF. This rearrangement joins TRBV27 to TRBJ2-1; D is undetermined. The CDR3 sequence is 13 residues long. The ends were cut back, 3 bases at V and 5 bases at J, with 8 bases in the middle. The germline CDR1 and CDR2 sequences are MNHEY and SMNVEV (reference sequence).

The chain is built from TRBV29-1 and TRBJ2-3; maybe TRBD2 (6 bases). With 8 bases removed from V and 0 bases from J, the gap between germline ends came to 18 bases. Germline CDR1 is SQVTM and CDR2 is ANQGSEA. The CDR3 runs to 15 residues. CDR3 nucleotide sequence: TGCAGCATCCCTTCGACGGGGACTAGCACAGATACGCAGTATTTT. Protein product: CSIPSTGTSTDTQYF.

This chain connects TRBV2 to TRBJ1-4; D is uncertain. Trimming took off 6 bases at V and 3 bases at J, with 11 bases between the two ends. This CDR3 region has 14 residues. The V gene's germline CDR1 is SNHLY and CDR2 FYNNEI. CDR3 DNA sequence: TGTGCCAGCAGGATGAGACGGGCTAATGAAAAACTGTTTTTT. Translation gives CASRMRRANEKLFF.

This clonotype was detected ten times or more. J is TRBJ2-1 and V is TRBV20-1; tentatively, D is TRBD1 or TRBD2 (6 bases each). This CDR3 region has 16 residues. CDR1 and CDR2 from the germline V gene are DFQATT and SNEGSKA (reference sequence). V was trimmed by 6 bases and J by 5 bases, leaving 23 bases between them. This chain's CDR3 is CSAIGSGARTNNEQFF. The CDR3 bases are TGCAGTGCCATAGGGTCGGGGGCGAGAACCAACAATGAGCAGTTCTTC.

The J gene is TRBJ1-1, the V gene TRBV10-3; D is possibly TRBD1 (5 bases). V was pared by 0 bases and J by 6 bases, with 8 bases between. This CDR3 is 13 amino acids long. Germline assignment: CDR1 ENHRY and CDR2 SYGVKD. For the CDR3, the DNA is TGTGCCATCAGTGAGTCGGAGGGGCCTGAAGCTTTCTTT. This gives the protein CAISESEGPEAFF.

The rearrangement joins TRBV4-3 to TRBJ2-3, with 8 nucleotides matching TRBD1. CDR1 is LGHNA and CDR2 is YSLEER in the germline V gene. This CDR3 comprises 18 residues. V was pared by 0 bases and J by 2 bases, with 10 bases of the junction left unmatched. As DNA, the CDR3 is TGCGCCAGCAGCCAAGATCTGGAGGCAGGGGGCTACACAGATACGCAGTATTTT. Residues: CASSQDLEAGGYTDTQYF.

V and J are TRBV20-1 and TRBJ1-1; D is possibly TRBD1 (5 bases). Germline lookup yields CDR1 DFQATT and CDR2 SNEGSKA (reference sequence). V was pared by 2 bases and J by 3 bases, with 13 bases between. The CDR3 extends over 14 amino acids. This CDR3 reads CSARIGGGDTEAFF. CDR3 bases: TGCAGTGCTAGAATAGGTGGGGGGGACACTGAAGCTTTCTTT.

This clonotype has just a few counts. The rearrangement links TRBV4-3 to TRBJ2-5; unclear D gene. V was pared by 3 bases and J by 3 bases, with 14 bases between. Germline-derived CDR1 and CDR2 are LGHNA and YSLEER. CDR3 size: 15 residues. CDR3 loop: CASSQEINKKETQYF. The CDR3 DNA is TGCGCCAGCAGCCAGGAAATAAACAAAAAAGAGACCCAGTACTTC.

This clonotype has a handful of counts. The chain recombines TRBV13 with TRBJ2-3; 8 bases are a match to TRBD2. Germline lookup yields CDR1 PRHDT and CDR2 FYEKMQ (reference sequence). V lost 4 bases to trimming and J lost 0 bases; unmatched junction nucleotides: 6. There are 16 residues in the CDR3. As DNA, the CDR3 is TGTGCCAGCAGCTCTACCGGGGGGGGTAGCACAGATACGCAGTATTTT. It translates to CASSSTGGGSTDTQYF.

This clonotype was picked up a small number of times. The V call is TRBV9, the J call TRBJ2-7, with TRBD1 matching over 8 bases. Germline CDR1 and CDR2: SGDLS and YYNGEE. The CDR3 has 15 amino acids. J lost 1 base, V lost 2 bases, and 5 bases had no gene match. CDR3 in amino acids: CASSVRGTGSYEQYF. CDR3 nucleotide sequence: TGTGCCAGCAGCGTCAGAGGGACAGGATCCTACGAGCAGTACTTC.

The chain joins TRBV6-5 to TRBJ2-1, with 7 bases matching TRBD2. Germline values: CDR1 MNHEY, CDR2 SVGAGI. V trimming: 6 bases; J trimming: 10 bases; junction bases outside the gene matches: 6. The length of the CDR3 is 12 residues. The CDR3 nucleotides read TGTGCCAGCAGGTGGGCTAGCGGAGAGCAGTTCTTC. Translation gives CASRWASGEQFF.

This clonotype was seen many times. The chain recombines TRBV20-1 with TRBJ2-3; either TRBD1 or TRBD2 may fit D (5 bases each). Deletions cut 4 bases from V and 4 bases from J, with 15 bases between. Germline V CDR1 and CDR2: DFQATT, SNEGSKA (reference sequence). This CDR3 spans 14 amino acids. The CDR3 DNA follows: TGCAGTGCTATAACTCCCCTGGGGGCAGATACGCAGTATTTT. As protein: CSAITPLGADTQYF.

This clonotype was picked up many times. The rearrangement joins TRBV5-1 to TRBJ1-6; unclear D gene. This CDR3 comprises 12 residues. Germline V CDR1 and CDR2: SGHRS, YFSETQ. Trimming left V 3 bases short and J 9 bases short, with 7 bases between. CDR3 protein: CASSSNGSPLHF. The CDR3 nucleotides read TGCGCCAGCAGCTCGAACGGTTCACCCCTCCACTTT.

This clonotype has more than one count but fewer than ten. The gene calls are TRBV5-1 and TRBJ2-5, with D hard to call. The germline gives CDR1 SGHRS, CDR2 YFSETQ. Between the trimmed V and J ends, which lost 5 bases and 5 bases, there was a span of 10 bases. The CDR3 has 12 amino acids. CDR3 protein: CASSGDEETQYF. In nucleotides, the CDR3 is TGCGCCAGCAGTGGTGATGAGGAGACCCAGTACTTC.

This sequence joins TRBV6-5 and TRBJ1-1; TRBD1 agrees at 7 bases. The CDR3 extends over 18 amino acids. CDR1 and CDR2 (germline): MNHEY, SVGAGI. V trimming: 2 bases; J trimming: 0 bases; junction bases outside the gene matches: 12. CDR3 amino acids: CASSYPGGRGLLNTEAFF. CDR3 coding DNA: TGTGCCAGCAGTTACCCGGGAGGGAGGGGGCTATTGAACACTGAAGCTTTCTTT.

Only a few counts were recorded for this clonotype. This chain uses TRBV10-3 with TRBJ2-5; D is undetermined. Germline assignment: CDR1 ENHRY and CDR2 SYGVKD. Trimming cost V 0 bases and J 2 bases, with 10 bases left between them. The CDR3 covers 15 residues. This chain's CDR3 is CAISESAVAQETQYF. In nucleotides, the CDR3 is TGTGCCATCAGTGAGTCCGCAGTGGCTCAAGAGACCCAGTACTTC.